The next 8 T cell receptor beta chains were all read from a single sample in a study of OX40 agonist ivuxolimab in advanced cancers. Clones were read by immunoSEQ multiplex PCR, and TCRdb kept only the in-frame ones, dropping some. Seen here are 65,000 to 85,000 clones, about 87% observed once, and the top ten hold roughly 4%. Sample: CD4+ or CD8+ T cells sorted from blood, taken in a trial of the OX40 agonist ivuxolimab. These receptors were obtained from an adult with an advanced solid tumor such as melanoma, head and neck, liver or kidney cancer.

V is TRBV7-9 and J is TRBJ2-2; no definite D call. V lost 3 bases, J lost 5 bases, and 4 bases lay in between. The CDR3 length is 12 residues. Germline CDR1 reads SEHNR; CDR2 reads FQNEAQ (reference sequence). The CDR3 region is CASSFRTGELFF. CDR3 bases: TGTGCCAGCAGCTTCAGGACCGGGGAGCTGTTTTTT.

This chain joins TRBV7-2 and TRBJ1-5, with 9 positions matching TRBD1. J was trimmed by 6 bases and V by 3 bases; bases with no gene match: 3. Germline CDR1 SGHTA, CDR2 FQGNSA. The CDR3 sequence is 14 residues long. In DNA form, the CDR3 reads TGTGCCAGCAGCTTCGGGACAGGGAGTCAGCCCCAGCATTTT. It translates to CASSFGTGSQPQHF.

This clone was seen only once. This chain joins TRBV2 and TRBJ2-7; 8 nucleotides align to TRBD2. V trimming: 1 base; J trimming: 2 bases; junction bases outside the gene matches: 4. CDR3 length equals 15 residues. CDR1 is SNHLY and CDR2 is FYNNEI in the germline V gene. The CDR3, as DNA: TGTGCCAGCAGTGAAGAAGGCGGGGGGACCTACGAGCAGTACTTC. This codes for CASSEEGGGTYEQYF.

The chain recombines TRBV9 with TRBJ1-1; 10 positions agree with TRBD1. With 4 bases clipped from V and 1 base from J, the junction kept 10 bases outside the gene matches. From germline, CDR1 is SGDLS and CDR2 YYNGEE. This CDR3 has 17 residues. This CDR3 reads CASSSPTGGLPNTEAFF. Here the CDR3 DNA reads TGTGCCAGCAGCTCCCCGACAGGGGGCCTACCGAACACTGAAGCTTTCTTT.

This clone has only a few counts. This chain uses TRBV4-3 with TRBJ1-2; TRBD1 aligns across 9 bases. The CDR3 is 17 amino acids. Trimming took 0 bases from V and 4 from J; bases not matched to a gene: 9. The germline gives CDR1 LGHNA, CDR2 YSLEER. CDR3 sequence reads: CASSQDLGTGFRYGYTF. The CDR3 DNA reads TGCGCCAGCAGCCAAGATCTGGGGACAGGGTTTCGCTATGGCTACACCTTC.

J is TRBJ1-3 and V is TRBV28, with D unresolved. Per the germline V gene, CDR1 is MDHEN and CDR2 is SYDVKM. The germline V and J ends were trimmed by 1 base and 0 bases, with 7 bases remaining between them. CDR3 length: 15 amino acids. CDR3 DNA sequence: TGTGCCAGCAGTTTATCTTTCCCCTCTGGAAACACCATATATTTT. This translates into CASSLSFPSGNTIYF.

The CDR3 protein is CASSYSPNSNQPQHF. DNA for the CDR3: TGTGCCAGCAGTTACTCCCCGAATAGCAATCAGCCCCAGCATTTT. This chain connects TRBV6-5 to TRBJ1-5; D not certain. V lost 0 bases to trimming and J lost 0 bases, with 6 bases between them. The CDR3 has 15 amino acids. The germline gives CDR1 MNHEY, CDR2 SVGAGI.

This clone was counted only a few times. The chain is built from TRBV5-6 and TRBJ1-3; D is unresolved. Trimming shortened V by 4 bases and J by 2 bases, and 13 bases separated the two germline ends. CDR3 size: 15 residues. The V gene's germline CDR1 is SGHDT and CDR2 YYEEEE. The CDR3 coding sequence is TGTGCCAGCAGCCGCCGGGTCGGGCCTGGAAACACCATATATTTT. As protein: CASSRRVGPGNTIYF.